One and the same sample provided the 22 T cell receptor beta chains below, sequenced in a study of CD8 T cells in ankylosing spondylitis. TCRdb re-called the 5' RACE reads with MiXCR, one entry per CDR3 protein. This repertoire shows approximately 250,000 distinct CDR3 sequences, less than 9.5% found once; its top ten account for roughly 5%. The sample comprised blood, either unsorted or a sorted T cell fraction (not recorded which). The receptors derive from a female donor with ankylosing spondylitis or in good health (not recorded which).

This clonotype showed up many times. The V gene is TRBV20-1, the J gene TRBJ2-7; 10 bases agree with TRBD2. This CDR3 comprises 14 residues. Germline lookup yields CDR1 DFQATT and CDR2 SNEGSKA (reference sequence). Trimming took 6 bases from V and 4 from J; bases not matched to a gene: 9. The CDR3 loop reads CSAASGRAGYEQYF. The CDR3 nucleotides read TGCAGTGCCGCAAGCGGGAGGGCCGGGTACGAGCAGTACTTC.

There are many counts of this clonotype. The V call is TRBV27, the J call TRBJ1-1; 11 nucleotides line up with TRBD1. The ends lost 8 bases at V and 3 bases at J; junction bases unmatched: 8. Germline V gene data show CDR1 as MNHEY and CDR2 as SMNVEV (reference sequence). The CDR3 has 15 amino acids. In nucleotides, the CDR3 is TGTGCCAGCTATCGCGGACAGGGGGCTTACACTGAAGCTTTCTTT. Translation gives CASYRGQGAYTEAFF.

This clonotype was counted many times. The CDR3 is CASSTSRRDGYTF. The CDR3 DNA reads as TGTGCCAGCAGTACCTCTCGTAGGGATGGCTACACCTTC. This chain connects TRBV9 to TRBJ1-2, with unresolved D. V was pared by 5 bases and J by 6 bases, with 14 bases between. Germline CDR1 is SGDLS and CDR2 is YYNGEE. CDR3 length: 13 residues.

The sample holds many counts of this clonotype. The chain employs TRBV6-1 and TRBJ2-7, with 8 bases lining up with TRBD1. Germline lookup yields CDR1 MNHNS and CDR2 SASEGT. The CDR3 covers 13 residues. The V gene end was trimmed by 6 bases and the J gene end by 8 bases; junction bases not matched to a gene: 9. The CDR3 DNA follows: TGTGCCAGCAGCTTCCGGGACAGGCCACAGCAGTACTTC. Protein sequence: CASSFRDRPQQYF.

This clonotype was counted ten times or more. The CDR3 nucleotides read TGTGCCAGCAGTTTATTTACTAGCGGGAGGGATGAGCAGTTCTTC. Protein sequence: CASSLFTSGRDEQFF. The V gene is TRBV28, the J gene TRBJ2-1, with 13 bases aligning to TRBD2. The CDR3 runs to 15 residues. Germline loops: CDR1 MDHEN, CDR2 SYDVKM. The junction had 2 bases not matched to a gene; V was cut back by 1 base and J by 8 bases.

This clonotype was counted many times. CDR3 DNA sequence: TGCAGTCTAGGGGGGGGACTAGCCTACAATGAGCAGTTCTTC. The encoded protein is CSLGGGLAYNEQFF. This chain links TRBV20-1 with TRBJ2-1, with 8 bases fitting TRBD2. Per germline, CDR1 DFQATT and CDR2 SNEGSKA (reference sequence). There are 14 residues in the CDR3. The ends lost 8 bases at V and 2 bases at J; junction bases unmatched: 8.

This clonotype has ten or more counts. This chain joins TRBV7-6 and TRBJ1-6; D ambiguous. Trimming took 3 bases from V and 2 from J, leaving 8 bases between them. Germline values: CDR1 SGHVS, CDR2 FNYEAQ. The length of the CDR3 is 15 residues. CDR3 region: CASSLAGPYNSPLHF. CDR3 DNA: TGTGCCAGCAGCTTGGCCGGGCCCTATAATTCACCCCTCCACTTT.

This clonotype was observed at least ten times. This sequence joins TRBV12-3 or TRBV12-4 and TRBJ2-2; D may be TRBD1 (5 bases). The length of the CDR3 is 17 residues. Trimming took 0 bases from V and 0 from J, leaving 11 bases between them. The CDR3 is CASSLAPGYSNTGELFF. In DNA form, the CDR3 reads TGTGCCAGCAGTTTAGCTCCAGGGTATTCGAACACCGGGGAGCTGTTTTTT.

Ten or more counts support this clonotype. The rearrangement links TRBV12-3 or TRBV12-4 to TRBJ2-1; D not certain. This CDR3 is 16 amino acids long. V gave up 6 bases and J gave up 0 bases, with 15 bases separating them. As DNA, the CDR3 is TGTGCCAGCAGCCTTTACCGACAAGTCTCCTACAATGAGCAGTTCTTC. Translation: CASSLYRQVSYNEQFF.

This clonotype was recorded at least ten times. The chain joins TRBV29-1 to TRBJ1-1, with D tentatively TRBD1 (6 bases). The CDR3 runs to 13 residues. The V and J ends lost 6 bases and 0 bases respectively, with 11 bases between them. The V gene's germline CDR1 is SQVTM and CDR2 ANQGSEA. CDR3: CSVLDSMNTEAFF. CDR3 in DNA: TGCAGCGTATTGGACAGCATGAACACTGAAGCTTTCTTT.

A note on this clonotype: A much larger clonotype is one base distant, so this may be a read error. The V and J genes are TRBV7-9 and TRBJ1-5; D is undetermined. The CDR3 has 12 amino acids. Germline-derived CDR1 and CDR2 are SEHNR and FQNEAQ (reference sequence). The CDR3 reads CASSLLNRPQHF. Written as DNA, the CDR3 is TGTGCCAGCAGCCTCCTCAATCGGCCCCAGCATTTT.

There are many counts of this clonotype. The chain recombines TRBV4-3 with TRBJ2-1; D might be TRBD2 (6 bases). There are 16 residues in the CDR3. Germline V gene data show CDR1 as LGHNA and CDR2 as YSLEER. Trimming took 5 bases from V and 5 from J, leaving 19 bases between them. CDR3 amino acids: CASSGRGLASNNEQFF. As DNA, the CDR3 is TGCGCCAGCAGCGGGCGCGGGCTAGCGTCAAACAATGAGCAGTTCTTC.

This clonotype was observed many times. V gene TRBV20-1 combines with J gene TRBJ2-1; D not resolved. This CDR3 has 11 amino acids. Trimming left V 5 bases short and J 13 bases short, with 15 bases between. Germline CDR1 and CDR2: DFQATT and SNEGSKA (reference sequence). CDR3 loop: CSAPDMSEQFF. In DNA, the CDR3 is TGCAGTGCTCCGGATATGTCTGAACAGTTCTTC.

This clonotype was counted at least ten times. The genes are TRBV25-1 and TRBJ1-1; D not certain. This CDR3 is built from 12 residues. V dropped 5 bases and J dropped 5 bases, with 9 bases sitting between them. CDR1 and CDR2 (germline): MGHDK, SYGVNS. CDR3 nucleotides: TGTGCCAGCAGTTCCTACGGGACTGAAGCTTTCTTT. This codes for CASSSYGTEAFF.

This clonotype was recorded at least ten times. This chain joins TRBV11-3 and TRBJ2-7, with D uncertain. V shed 5 bases and J shed 5 bases, with 16 bases lying between them. From germline, CDR1 is SGHNT and CDR2 YENEEA. The CDR3 covers 14 residues. DNA for the CDR3: TGTGCCAGCAGCCGCCGTGGTCAGATCAACGAGCAGTACTTC. Translation: CASSRRGQINEQYF. The whole variable domain, remainder taken from reference TRBV11-3 and TRBJ2-7, is EAGVVQSPRYKIIEKKQPVAFWCNPISGHNTLYWYLQNLGQGPELLIRYENEEAVDDSQLPKDRFSAERLKGVDSTLKIQPAELGDSAVYLCASSRRGQINEQYFGPGTRLTVT.

This clonotype was detected many times. The chain carries TRBV20-1 and TRBJ2-3, with a tentative D call TRBD2 (5 bases). The CDR3 length is 11 residues. Germline V CDR1 and CDR2: DFQATT, SNEGSKA (reference sequence). V lost 3 bases, J lost 5 bases, and 6 bases lay in between. The CDR3 DNA follows: TGCAGTGCTAGTGGAGGAGATACGCAGTATTTT. Its translation is CSASGGDTQYF.

This clonotype was detected many times. The gene calls are TRBV6-5 and TRBJ2-2, with 10 bases that match TRBD2. With V trimmed by 0 bases and J by 8 bases, 12 bases remained unmatched. The CDR3 totals 18 residues. Germline V gene sequence: CDR1 MNHEY, CDR2 SVGAGI. The CDR3 loop reads CASSYSMFLAGVAGELFF. The CDR3 nucleotides are TGTGCCAGCAGTTACTCGATGTTTCTAGCGGGAGTTGCAGGGGAGCTGTTTTTT.

J is TRBJ2-3 and V is TRBV7-2; no firm D call. There are 15 residues in the CDR3. In germline, CDR1 is SGHTA, CDR2 FQGNSA. Trimming pared 2 bases from V and 2 bases from J, leaving 11 bases between. The CDR3 DNA reads TGTGCCAGCAGCTTACAAGGCAGATTCACAGATACGCAGTATTTT. Residues: CASSLQGRFTDTQYF.

This clonotype was seen many times. The chain links TRBV7-2 to TRBJ2-5; 10 bases agree with TRBD2. Germline CDR1 is SGHTA and CDR2 is FQGNSA. With 5 bases clipped from V and 4 bases from J, the junction kept 13 bases outside the gene matches. The CDR3 is 17 amino acids. CDR3 bases: TGTGCCAGCAGCCTCCTCGGACTAGCGGTTTCGGGAGAGACCCAGTACTTC. Protein: CASSLLGLAVSGETQYF.

This clonotype was detected a few times. V and J are TRBV12-3 or TRBV12-4 and TRBJ2-7, with 9 bases identical to TRBD2. This CDR3 comprises 15 residues. The J segment lost 3 bases and the V segment lost 4 bases, leaving 7 bases of the junction unmatched. The CDR3 DNA reads as TGTGCCAGCAGTTCCATAGCGGGAGACGGCTACGAGCAGTACTTC. Protein product: CASSSIAGDGYEQYF.

This clonotype was recorded many times. V and J are TRBV20-1 and TRBJ1-6, with D tentatively TRBD1 (5 bases). Germline V lookup: CDR1 DFQATT, CDR2 SNEGSKA (reference sequence). V lost 3 bases and J lost 9, with 18 bases in between. The CDR3 has 15 residues. The CDR3 coding sequence is TGCAGTGCTAGTCTCGGGGCCCCTAGGGGTTCACCCCTCCACTTT. Amino acid sequence: CSASLGAPRGSPLHF.

The sample holds many counts of this clonotype. The chain combines TRBV27 with TRBJ1-5; D is undetermined. The CDR3 covers 15 residues. V dropped 2 bases and J dropped 6 bases, with 14 bases sitting between them. The germline V gene has CDR1 MNHEY and CDR2 SMNVEV (reference sequence). This CDR3 is CASSLGVGSGQPQHF. Written as DNA, the CDR3 is TGTGCCAGCAGTTTAGGTGTCGGGTCAGGTCAGCCCCAGCATTTT.